This T cell receptor (beta chain) was captured by sequencing in a study of identical twins (TCRdb year 2016). Regarding the complete study: The study deep-sequenced TCR alpha and beta repertoires from monozygotic twins, unrelated adults of various ages and cord blood to test whether fetal clonotypes persist. To rule out contamination, the twin experiments were replicated at different times with different library preparation protocols.

Comment on this clonotype: This receptor's antigen is unknown. The record has no base qualities; no much larger clone is one base away.

Only healthy Caucasian donors were included. Three pairs of female monozygotic twins, all aged about 18 to 30 years, were included in the twin cohort. CD4+ and CD8+ T cell populations were isolated with positive isolation kits from Invitrogen. Study-wide findings and limitations: Invariant T cells such as MAIT and iNKT could partly confound zero-insertion analyses, although diverse VJ usage argued against such confounding for most clonotypes. Abundant cord blood beta clonotypes had fewer insertions, young adult naive repertoires showed a similar but weaker trend, and memory repertoires showed no such trend. Because the same donors could not be followed over many years, the conclusions relied on cross-sectional statistical analysis. Compared with coincidental sharing between unrelated individuals, out-of-frame TCR alpha sequences shared between twins showed an excess of sequences with low generation probability. In monozygotic twins, recombination models systematically underestimated out-of-frame TCR alpha sharing, but the models matched the sharing seen between unrelated individuals. The excess sharing between twins in beta out-of-frame sequences was weaker because fewer shared sequences reduced the signal-to-noise ratio.

From the cysteine up to the phenylalanine, the CDR3 has a length of 17 residues. Only the CDR3 DNA is retained, 51 bases long and in frame from the first base. V loses 5 bases at its end and J loses 2 bases; junction bases beyond the gene matches: 9. The library was prepared using 5' RACE. The data were produced on an Illumina HiSeq 2000. Template switching added a universal primer binding site, and the final cDNA carried a unique molecular identifier that allowed TCR cDNA molecules to be counted accurately. Specific primers in the conserved constant-segment region were used to synthesize first-strand cDNA for TCR alpha and beta chains. Each cDNA library was double barcoded, with a SMART-Mk sample barcode plus Illumina barcodes, to control for contamination. TruSeq adapter sequences along with Illumina sample barcodes were introduced in two successive PCR steps. The Illumina HiSeq platform was used with custom primers to sequence TCR alpha and beta cDNA libraries. The study's own analysis went as follows. Unique molecular identifiers were extracted from raw reads with MiGEC, and CDR3 positions were determined with MiXCR. For each individual, recombination models were inferred using an EM algorithm with the repgenHMM and IGoR tools. Shared clonotypes were analyzed with the tcR package in R, and sharing was normalized by the product of cloneset sizes. Out-of-frame nonproductive sequences were analyzed to study raw recombination free of thymic and clonal selection effects. In-frame beta chains were kept once TCRdb had trimmed the public reads at Q25 with fastp and called clones with MiXCR. Rows are combined by CDR3 protein, so each entry shows the most common genes and DNA. TCRdb assigned the V and J calls; the authors' analysis was not used. For this sample the table gives around 470,000 distinct CDR3 sequences, of which 14% were detected only once. The top ten clonotypes cover 0.4% to 0.55% of the sample.

These same records also appear under a second study, on yellow fever vaccine responses in identical twins. The second source states: According to the authors, the vaccine-induced T cell response in identical twins seemed to be partly convergent and partly specific to each individual. Focusing on identical twins, the study followed the T cell clones that responded to the vaccine, and did so with precision.

The V gene is TRBV12-3 or TRBV12-4 and the J gene is TRBJ1-4, with 9 middle bases fitting TRBD1. The sequencing sample was made of CD4+ T cells sorted from blood. The sequence derives from a woman aged 18 to 35 in good health. Here is the DNA: TGTGCCAGCAGTAGACAGGGGGGTAGAAAGACTAATGAAAAACTGTTTTTT. Its amino acids are CASSRQGGRKTNEKLFF.